This T cell receptor (beta chain) was found in a study of memory B cells and T cells in multiple sclerosis. TCRdb's table, derived via immunoSEQ multiplex PCR, lists solely in-frame clones and lacks some. The data hold roughly 30,000 clones, with approximately 85% observed a single time. Whole-study results and caveats: Normalization was needed because clone-set size differences affected shared clonotype counts.

CFSE-dim autoproliferating and CFSE-high non-proliferating T cells from unstimulated culture were sequenced separately. Roughly 5x10^7 CFSE-labeled PBMCs were cultured less than eight days unstimulated, then replicate wells were pooled. The PBMCs received approximately 0.5 uM CFSE and serum-free culture with no added stimuli. This clone was seen more than once but under ten times. As yet, its antigen is unknown. This receptor was identified in a human donor with multiple sclerosis. Material: PBMCs from blood kept in culture.

CDR3 in DNA: TGTGCCAGCAGTGAGCGCTCTGGGGCCAACGTCCTGACTTTC. It is translated as CASSERSGANVLTF. This rearrangement joins TRBV6-4 to TRBJ2-6; D is undetermined. The germline CDR1 and CDR2 sequences are MRHNA and SNTAGT. The CDR3 contains 14 residues. Trimming cost V 3 bases and J 0 bases, with 3 bases left between them.